This T cell receptor (beta chain) was sequenced for a study of blood T cell repertoires in COVID-19 (dated by TCRdb to 2018 to 2021). Describing the broader study: The collaborator samples originated in the United States, Italy and Spain and spanned the acute and convalescent phases of COVID-19. The material from the prospective study consisted of cDNA or gDNA derived from T cells, B-cell-depleted T cells, or PBMCs. The dataset comprised deeply sampled blood TCRbeta repertoires from subjects exposed to, actively infected with, or recovered from COVID-19. The repertoires were released in a freely available public database intended as a resource for research on the immune response to SARS-CoV-2. Samples came from the ongoing ImmuneRACE study (first 160 participants) plus 1,254 subjects from 6 global collaborators. Nearly every sample came with metadata listing a de-identified subject ID, COVID-19 status, age in years and sex. Where available, HLA class I and class II types were taken from metadata supplied by the sample provider and were not determined by assay-based typing. Broad study findings and their caveats: The quantity of clinical and demographic metadata differed by source and by participant and was supplied without curation.

For this clone: Its target antigen remains unknown. The junction departs from the called germline gene at one end, perhaps through a read error.

TCRbeta CDR3 regions were amplified from genomic DNA by means of the immunoSEQ Assay, a bias-controlled multiplex PCR. Turning to the authors' computational methods: The number of nucleated cells in each sample was estimated by amplification of reference gene primers within the assay. Sequence reads were collapsed and filtered to measure the absolute abundance of every unique TCRbeta CDR3 rearrangement. For each sample, productive Simpson clonality was calculated as the square root of Simpson's diversity index across productive rearrangements. TCRdb retrieved this table from immuneACCESS and kept in-frame rearrangements only. Not all clones are present; in checked studies, unresolved V genes account for under half, and no reason is known for the remainder. D and trimming come from the DNA, and the V and J calls and clone size come from that table. The table for this sample lists 15,000 to 20,000 clones; about 80% of them were counted only once. Around a fifth of the sample goes to the ten largest clones.

Inclusive of the bounding cysteine and phenylalanine, the CDR3 is 16 residues long. Of the read, only the CDR3 DNA is kept; its 48 bases are in frame from base 1. According to the germline V gene, CDR1 reads SGHTS and CDR2 reads YDEGEE. Each collaborating institution followed its own protocols to collect whole blood in K2EDTA tubes. For TCRbeta analysis, collaborators shipped samples as frozen whole blood, isolated PBMCs, or DNA extracted from either of those sample types. Material for sequencing was peripheral blood. The sequence came from a man aged 55 to 69 with active or convalescent COVID-19. Recombination linked TRBV5-8 to TRBJ1-3, with TRBD1 matching 7 junction bases. The CDR3 reads CASSFWQGVSGNTVYF. The DNA sequence is given as TGTGCCAGCAGCTTCTGGCAGGGGGTTTCTGGAAACACCGTATATTTT. Full variable domain (CDR3 extended with the reference TRBV5-8 and TRBJ1-3 proteins): EAGVTQSPTHLIKTRGQQATLRCSPISGHTSVYWYQQALGLGLQFLLWYDEGEERNRGNFPPRFSGRQFPNYSSELNVNALELEDSALYLCASSFWQGVSGNTVYFGEGSWLTVV.